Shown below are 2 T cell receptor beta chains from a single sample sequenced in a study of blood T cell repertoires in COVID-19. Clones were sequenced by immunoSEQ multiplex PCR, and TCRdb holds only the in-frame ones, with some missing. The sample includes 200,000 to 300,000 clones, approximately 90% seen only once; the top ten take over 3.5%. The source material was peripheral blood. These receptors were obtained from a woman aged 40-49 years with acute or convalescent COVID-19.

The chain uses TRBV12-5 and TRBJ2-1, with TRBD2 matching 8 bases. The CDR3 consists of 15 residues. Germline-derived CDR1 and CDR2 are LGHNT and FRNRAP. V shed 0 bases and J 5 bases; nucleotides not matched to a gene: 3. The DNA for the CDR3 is TGTGCTAGTGGTTTGGTACTAGCGGCTAACAATGAGCAGTTCTTC. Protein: CASGLVLAANNEQFF.

The CDR3 DNA follows: TGCGCCAGCAGCTTCGGGACAGGGTCCCGAATTAACTATGGCTACACCTTC. Encoded protein: CASSFGTGSRINYGYTF. V and J are TRBV5-1 and TRBJ1-2; 9 bases are a match to TRBD1. V lost 2 bases to trimming and J lost 1 base; unmatched junction nucleotides: 9. The CDR3 length is 17 residues. CDR1 and CDR2 (germline): SGHRS, YFSETQ. The full variable domain, its missing parts supplied by reference TRBV5-1 and TRBJ1-2, is KAGVTQTPRYLIKTRGQQVTLSCSPISGHRSVSWYQQTPGQGLQFLFEYFSETQRNKGNFPGRFSGRQFSNSRSEMNVSTLELGDSALYLCASSFGTGSRINYGYTFGSGTRLTVV.